This entry describes one T cell receptor beta chain. The data were taken from a study of blood T cells in healthy people across ages. Study information: Roughly one uniquely barcoded beta molecule per two T cells was captured.

The CDR3 runs to 15 residues. The second PCR ran about 6 to 11 cycles with a sample-barcoded 5' primer and J-beta primers. Via MiXCR, TCRdb re-called the 5' RACE reads, giving one row per CDR3 protein. The repertoire consists of around 990,000 distinct CDR3 sequences, with 30% to 40% occurring once and the leading ten covering around 12%. Per-sample PBMC isolation yielded at least 6.5 million cells. The rearrangement joins TRBV21-1 to TRBJ2-5; TRBD1 is taken as the D call from the table, unchecked against the DNA. TRBV21-1 is recorded as a pseudogene. The sequenced material came from blood. The receptor comes from a man aged 18 to 29 in good health. The CDR3 DNA reads as TGTGCCAGCAGCAAAGCAGGAGGGGGGCAAGAGACCCAGTACTTC. Protein: CASSKAGGGQETQYF.